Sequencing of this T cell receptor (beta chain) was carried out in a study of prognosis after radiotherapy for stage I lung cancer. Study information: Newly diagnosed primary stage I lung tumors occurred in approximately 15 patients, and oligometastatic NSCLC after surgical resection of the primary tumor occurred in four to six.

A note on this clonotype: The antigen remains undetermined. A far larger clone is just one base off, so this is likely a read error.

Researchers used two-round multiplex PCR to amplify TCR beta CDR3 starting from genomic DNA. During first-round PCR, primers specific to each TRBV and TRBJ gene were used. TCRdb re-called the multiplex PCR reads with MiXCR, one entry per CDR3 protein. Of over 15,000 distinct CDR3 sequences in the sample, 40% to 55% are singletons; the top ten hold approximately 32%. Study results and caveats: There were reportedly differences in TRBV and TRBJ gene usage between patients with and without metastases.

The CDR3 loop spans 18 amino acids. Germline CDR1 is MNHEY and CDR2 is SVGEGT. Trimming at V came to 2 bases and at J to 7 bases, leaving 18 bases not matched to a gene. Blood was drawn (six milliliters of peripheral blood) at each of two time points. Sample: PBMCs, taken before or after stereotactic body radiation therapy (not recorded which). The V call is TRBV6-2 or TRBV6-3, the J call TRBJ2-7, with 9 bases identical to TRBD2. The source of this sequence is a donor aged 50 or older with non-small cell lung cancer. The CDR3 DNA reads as TGTGCCAGCAGTTACCCCTGCCCCCCCCCTCAGCGGGAGGTAGAGCAGTACTTC. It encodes CASSYPCPPPQREVEQYF.